The clone carrying this TCR beta chain was counted once. This sample is drawn from a study of blood T cell repertoires in COVID-19. Germline assignment: CDR1 SQVTM and CDR2 ANQGSEA. The CDR3 runs to 11 residues. V gave up 6 bases and J gave up 1 base, with 6 bases separating them. Profiled with immunoSEQ multiplex PCR; TCRdb holds only in-frame clones, not every one. The sample lists 300,000 to 500,000 clones; around 89% were seen once. Sequencing used PBMCs or T cells enriched from blood (not recorded which). This clonotype was obtained from a woman younger than 45 with acute COVID-19. The rearrangement links TRBV29-1 to TRBJ1-1; D not resolved. In nucleotides, the CDR3 is TGCAGCGTACTGAGGAACACTGAAGCTTTCTTT. Translation: CSVLRNTEAFF.